This TCR beta chain was obtained from a study of post-analysis software for immune sequencing data. Findings and limits, study-wide: TRBV5-6, TRBV5-1 and TRBV20-1 belonged to a set of roughly five TRBV segments that were more frequent in patients than controls.

This clonotype was recorded a few times. What it binds is not known. The CDR3 has 17 residues. V was clipped by 1 base and J by 9 bases, with 22 bases between them. Looked up from germline, CDR1 is LGHNA and CDR2 is YSLEER. Every TCR beta cDNA library bore unique molecular identifiers. MiXCR was run by TCRdb on the PCR reads, yielding one entry per CDR3 protein. This table has about 800,000 distinct CDR3 sequences, around 27% appearing once. Sequenced input: blood. The clonotype comes from a girl between 10 and 17 years old with multiple sclerosis. This chain joins TRBV4-3 and TRBJ2-1, with D perhaps given as TRBD1 or TRBD2 (5 bases each). CDR3 region: CASSQANRDGKSSEQFF. CDR3 in DNA: TGCGCCAGCAGCCAAGCCAACCGGGACGGCAAAAGTAGTGAGCAGTTCTTC.